Listed below are T cell receptor beta chains from one sample, sequenced in a study of T-cell memory formation after mild COVID-19. In TCRdb, the 5' RACE reads were re-called with MiXCR into one record per CDR3 protein. The table shows around 300,000 distinct CDR3 sequences, with about 13% occurring only once. Sequencing was carried out using PBMCs or a T cell subset sorted from them (not recorded which). All receptors come from a man between 18 and 29 years old who had mild COVID-19 (a few samples of this study predate the infection). Cell type and time point are not known. Both conserved end residues are part of each CDR3. D genes are given only for firm matches. Size is omitted from some rows. Given values are once, few, many or a class for expanded clones.

>NA|TRBV20-1|TRBJ1-5|NA|14
TGCAGTGCTAGAGACCTAAGAAGCAATCAGCCCCAGCATTTT
CSARDLRSNQPQHF
>NA|TRBV7-6|TRBJ2-7|NA|17
TGTGCCAGCAGCTTAGCCTGGGGGGTTCCGCCGACGGGCGAGCAGTACTTC
CASSLAWGVPPTGEQYF
>NA|TRBV6-5|TRBJ1-6|NA|16
TGTGCCAGAACTCTCTTTGGGTTCGGCTATAATTCACCCCTCCACTTT
CARTLFGFGYNSPLHF
>NA|TRBV10-3|TRBJ2-6|TRBD1|19
TGTGCCATCAGTCCGAACTCGGGACAGGGGACGACTGGGGCCAACGTCCTGACTTTC
CAISPNSGQGTTGANVLTF
>few|TRBV6-2/TRBV6-3|TRBJ2-1|TRBD2|14
TGTGCCAGCTCAATCACTAGCGGATACAATGAGCAGTTCTTC
CASSITSGYNEQFF
>NA|TRBV9|TRBJ1-2|TRBD1|14
TGTGCCAGCAGCGTTCAGGGGGCGCGAAACGGCTACACCTTC
CASSVQGARNGYTF
>few|TRBV27|TRBJ2-3|NA|14
TGTGCCAGCAGTTCGAAAAGGGGCACAGATACGCAGTATTTT
CASSSKRGTDTQYF
>NA|TRBV5-1|TRBJ1-5|NA|15
TGCGCCAGCAGCTCCGACGGGGGGAGCAATCAGCCCCAGCATTTT
CASSSDGGSNQPQHF
>few|TRBV11-2|TRBJ2-6|NA|21
TGTGCCAGCAGCTTAGGTATAAGTGGACGGGGACTCTGGGCTGGGGCCAACGTCCTGACTTTC
CASSLGISGRGLWAGANVLTF
>once|TRBV13|TRBJ1-2|NA|14
TGTGCCAGCAGCTTTGCCCCAGGGTCGTATGGCTACACCTTC
CASSFAPGSYGYTF
>NA|TRBV5-1|TRBJ2-3|NA|14
TGCGCCAGCAGCTTGAGTCAGGGTCCCGATACGCAGTATTTT
CASSLSQGPDTQYF
>NA|TRBV24-1|TRBJ2-5|NA|14
TGTGCCACCAGCGGAGGACTCCACCAAGAGACCCAGTACTTC
CATSGGLHQETQYF
>many|TRBV18|TRBJ1-6|NA|16
TGTGCCAGCTCACCTCTCATAACAGGGAGCAATTCACCCCTCCACTTT
CASSPLITGSNSPLHF
>few|TRBV5-1|TRBJ2-1|NA|15
TGCGCCAGCAGCCCCGGGACTCCCGGTAGGGATGAGCAGTTCTTC
CASSPGTPGRDEQFF
>many|TRBV19|TRBJ1-5|TRBD1|15
TGTGCCAGTAGTATGGGGACAGGGGGCGCGGAGCCCCAGCATTTT
CASSMGTGGAEPQHF
>many|TRBV4-3|TRBJ2-2|TRBD1|15
TGCGCCAGCAGCCAAGGACAGGGGTGGGGCGGGGAGCTGTTTTTT
CASSQGQGWGGELFF
>few|TRBV4-3|TRBJ2-1|TRBD2|15
TGCGCCAGCAGCCACCGGGGGGGCTCCTACAATGAGCAGTTCTTC
CASSHRGGSYNEQFF
>NA|TRBV10-3|TRBJ1-1|NA|14
TGTGCCATCAGTGTTACATCAGTGAACACTGAAGCTTTCTTT
CAISVTSVNTEAFF
>NA|TRBV20-1|TRBJ2-7|TRBD2|14
TGCAGTGCCCCTCCTAGCGGGGGGCGCTACGAGCAGTACTTC
CSAPPSGGRYEQYF
>NA|TRBV4-3|TRBJ1-2|NA|19
TGCGCCAGCAGCCAAGATAGGCTTATGAGACGGCTACCGAACTATGGCTACACCTTC
CASSQDRLMRRLPNYGYTF
>NA|TRBV4-2|TRBJ2-3|TRBD2|16
TGTGCCAGCAGCCCGCGGACTAGCGGGGCGGTAGATACGCAGTATTTT
CASSPRTSGAVDTQYF
>few|TRBV11-2|TRBJ2-1|TRBD2|11
TGTGCCAGCAGCACGGGAGGTGAGCAGTTCTTC
CASSTGGEQFF
>few|TRBV29-1|TRBJ2-3|NA|13
TGCAGCGTTGGAACCGTAGCCACAGATACGCAGTATTTT
CSVGTVATDTQYF
>few|TRBV7-8|TRBJ1-1|NA|16
TGTGCCAGCAGCCTGGACGGCCTTCCCAGCGGAACTGAAGCTTTCTTT
CASSLDGLPSGTEAFF
>NA|TRBV10-3|TRBJ1-2|NA|15
TGTGCCATCAGGAGGGACCCGACTCCCGACTATGGCTACACCTTC
CAIRRDPTPDYGYTF
>few|TRBV5-1|TRBJ1-1|TRBD1|14
TGCGCCAGCAGCTCGGACAGGGGTTTCGCTGAAGCTTTCTTT
CASSSDRGFAEAFF
>NA|TRBV6-6|TRBJ1-2|NA|14
TGTGCCAGCAACTACGAGGGGAGACAGCAGGGCTACACCTTC
CASNYEGRQQGYTF
>NA|TRBV9|TRBJ2-1|NA|17
TGTGCCAGCAGCGTAGCACACGAGATGAGCTCCTACAATGAGCAGTTCTTC
CASSVAHEMSSYNEQFF
>NA|TRBV7-2|TRBJ2-5|TRBD2|15
TGTGCCAGCAGCTTAGGGGGGGGGTCCCAAGAGACCCAGTACTTC
CASSLGGGSQETQYF
>NA|TRBV7-8|TRBJ2-5|NA|12
TGTGCCAGCAGCCGAGTTCAGGAGACCCAGTACTTC
CASSRVQETQYF
>NA|TRBV29-1|TRBJ2-3|TRBD1|13
TGCAGCGTTGAGGGACAGAGCACAGATACGCAGTATTTT
CSVEGQSTDTQYF
>few|TRBV21-1|TRBJ1-2|NA|14
TGTGCCAGCAGCTTCAGGGAAGGTAACTATGGCTACACCTTC
CASSFREGNYGYTF
>many|TRBV6-4|TRBJ2-1|NA|15
TGTGCCAGCAGTGATCTGGGGGGGGCCGGTAATGAGCAGTTCTTC
CASSDLGGAGNEQFF
>NA|TRBV28|TRBJ1-1|NA|14
TGTGCCAGCAGTTTTATCGGACAGAACACTGAAGCTTTCTTT
CASSFIGQNTEAFF
>NA|TRBV9|TRBJ1-2|NA|12
TGTGCCAGCAGCGCCGATAACTATGGCTACACCTTC
CASSADNYGYTF
>NA|TRBV5-1|TRBJ2-6|NA|16
TGCGCCAGCAGCCCGGGGTCGAGCTCTGGGGCCAACGTCCTGACTTTC
CASSPGSSSGANVLTF
>few|TRBV9|TRBJ1-6|NA|12
TGTGCCAGCAGCGTATTTAATTCACCCCTCCACTTT
CASSVFNSPLHF
>many|TRBV5-1|TRBJ2-1|NA|14
TGTGCCAGCAGTCTCGAGAGCTCCTACAATGAGCAGTTCTTC
CASSLESSYNEQFF
>few|TRBV3-1|TRBJ2-7|NA|15
TGTGCCAGCAGCCAAGATACCTGGACTCATAACGAGCAGTACTTC
CASSQDTWTHNEQYF
>few|TRBV11-2|TRBJ2-1|NA|14
TGTGCCAGCAGCTTAAGTCCAGGGAGCAATGAGCAGTTCTTC
CASSLSPGSNEQFF
>NA|TRBV6-2/TRBV6-3|TRBJ1-1|NA|12
TGTGCCAGCAAAGAGGGGGGCACTGAAGCTTTCTTT
CASKEGGTEAFF
>few|TRBV10-3|TRBJ1-2|TRBD1|13
TGTGCCATCAGTGGTGGACAGGGCCGGGGCTACACCTTC
CAISGGQGRGYTF
>NA|TRBV5-1|TRBJ2-5|TRBD2|15
TGCGCCAGCAGGTCAGCGGGGGCCCCTCAAGAGACCCAGTACTTC
CASRSAGAPQETQYF
>few|TRBV4-1|TRBJ1-5|NA|14
TGCGCCAGCAGCCAAGTATCACCGGAGGGGCCCCAGCATTTT
CASSQVSPEGPQHF
>NA|TRBV12-3/TRBV12-4|TRBJ1-2|NA|15
TGTGCCACTTCACCGGGGGGGGCATCGAACTATGGCTACACCTTC
CATSPGGASNYGYTF
>many|TRBV6-2/TRBV6-3|TRBJ2-2|NA|13
TGTGCCAGCAGCCCAGGGGGGTTCGGGGAGCTGTTTTTT
CASSPGGFGELFF
>once|TRBV11-2|TRBJ1-2|NA|18
TGTGCCAGCAGCTTAGCCCCCCCGACAGGATATCATGTCTATGGCTACACCTTC
CASSLAPPTGYHVYGYTF
>few|TRBV7-9|TRBJ1-2|TRBD1|12
TGTGCCAGCAGCCCTCAAGGACAGGTTATTACCTTC
CASSPQGQVITF
>NA|TRBV9|TRBJ1-2|NA|12
TGTGCCAGCAGCGGAAGCAGGGATGGCTACACCTTC
CASSGSRDGYTF
>NA|TRBV5-1|TRBJ2-5|NA|14
TGCGCCAGCAGCTTGACCCCGGGGACAGAGACCCAGTACTTC
CASSLTPGTETQYF